This record covers a single T cell receptor beta chain. Its cognate antigen is unknown. Germline V gene sequence: CDR1 SQVTM, CDR2 ANQGSEA. The V end was cut by 1 base, the J end by 5 bases, with 8 bases between. CDR3 size: 12 residues. With no exception, relapse followed autologous stem cell transplantation in all patients, and brentuximab vedotin exposure varied. The data are from a study of PD-1 blockade in classical Hodgkin lymphoma. Looking at the study overall: Patients received nivolumab 3 mg/kg intravenously every 2 weeks. Study-wide findings and caveats: Reported baseline diversity: healthy donors highest, relapsed/refractory patients lowest. Complete responders matched newly diagnosed patients in baseline diversity. Diversity in CD4+ TCRs, unlike that measured in CD8+ TCRs, had risen significantly by C4D1.

Measured with immunoSEQ multiplex PCR; TCRdb has only the in-frame clones, and not every one. The table includes 95,000 to 120,000 clones, about 88% detected once. The sequences come from peripheral blood mononuclear cells (PBMCs), collected before the second cycle of nivolumab. The sequence was obtained from a human donor with classical Hodgkin lymphoma. The chain combines TRBV29-1 with TRBJ2-5; D might be TRBD2 (5 bases). CDR3 sequence (DNA): TGCAGCGTTGAAGGAGCGGTGGAGACCCAGTACTTC. Translation: CSVEGAVETQYF.